This T cell receptor beta chain was captured by sequencing in a study of glioma-infiltrating T cells. Study outcomes and limitations: Tissue and blood shared very few CDR3 sequences.

Points on this clonotype: The antigen remains undetermined. At one end, the junction sequence differs from germline, possibly due to a read error.

TCR alpha and beta CDR3 regions were amplified from RNA using iRepertoire nested multiplex PCR. For one-step reverse transcription and amplification, about 90-400 ng of tissue mRNA or PBMC total RNA was used. A single record per CDR3 protein comes from TCRdb applying MiXCR to the multiplex PCR reads. The table lists over 70,000 distinct CDR3 sequences, about a quarter of them singletons. Germline V gene lookup returns CDR1 LGHDT and CDR2 YNNKEL (reference sequence). The CDR3 contains 14 residues. The rearrangement uses TRBV3-1 and TRBJ1-1, with unresolved D. The origin of this receptor is a human donor with low-grade glioma or glioblastoma, undergoing nonglioma brain surgery, or in good health (not recorded which). Input material: glioma tissue, nonneoplastic brain tissue, or PBMCs (not recorded which). CDR3 sequence: CAGSRTTYNTGAFF. The CDR3 DNA sequence: TGTGCCGGCAGCCGGACTACCTATAACACTGGAGCTTTCTTT.